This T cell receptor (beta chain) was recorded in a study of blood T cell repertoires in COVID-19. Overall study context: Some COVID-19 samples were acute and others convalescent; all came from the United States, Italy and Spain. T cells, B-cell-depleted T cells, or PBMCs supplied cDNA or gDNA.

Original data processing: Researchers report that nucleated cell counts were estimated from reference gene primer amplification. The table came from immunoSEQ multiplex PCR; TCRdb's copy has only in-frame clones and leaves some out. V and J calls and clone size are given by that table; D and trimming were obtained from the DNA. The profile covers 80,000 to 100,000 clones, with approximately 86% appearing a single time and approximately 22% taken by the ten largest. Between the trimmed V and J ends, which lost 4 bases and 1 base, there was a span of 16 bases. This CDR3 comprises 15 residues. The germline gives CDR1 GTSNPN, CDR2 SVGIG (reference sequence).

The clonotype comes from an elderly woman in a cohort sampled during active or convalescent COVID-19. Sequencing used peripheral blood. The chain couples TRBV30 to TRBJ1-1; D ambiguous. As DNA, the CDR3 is TGTGCCTGGAAGAGACCCTACGCGGGGAACACTGAAGCTTTCTTT. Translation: CAWKRPYAGNTEAFF.